This TCR beta chain is drawn from a study of neurological immune-mediated disorders. This clonotype was observed many times. TCRdb analysed the 5' RACE reads with MiXCR anew, one entry per CDR3 protein. The repertoire includes 80,000 to 85,000 distinct CDR3 sequences, about 2.5% of them detected once, and 0.9% to 1.4% sits in the top ten. This CDR3 comprises 14 residues. Germline V lookup: CDR1 DFQATT, CDR2 SNEGSKA (reference sequence). The ends were cut back, 0 bases at V and 5 bases at J, with 13 bases in the middle. The V gene is TRBV20-1, the J gene TRBJ2-5; unclear D gene. The sample consisted of PBMCs. This TCR came from a woman in her thirties with multiple sclerosis. CDR3 region: CSARDPLVGETQYF. In DNA form, the CDR3 reads TGCAGTGCTAGAGATCCTCTAGTCGGGGAGACCCAGTACTTC.